Each of the 15 T cell receptor beta chains below was sequenced from the same sample in a study of cytomegalovirus exposure and HLA in healthy donors. This PCR relied on a set of 60 Vbeta primers and 13 Jbeta primers. TCRdb's table, derived via immunoSEQ multiplex PCR, lists solely in-frame clones and lacks some. The sample carries 130,000 to 150,000 clones, 60% to 80% recorded once. What was sequenced was PBMCs. These receptors all come from a male donor in good health and CMV-seronegative.

The rearrangement links TRBV19 to TRBJ1-2; 10 nucleotides align to TRBD1. V was pared by 7 bases and J by 4 bases, with 9 bases of the junction left unmatched. Germline CDR1 is LNHDA and CDR2 is SQIVND (reference sequence). The CDR3 has 15 residues. CDR3 sequence (DNA): TGTGCCAGTACTCGACAGGGGGCAAACTTCTATGGCTACACCTTC. Its translation is CASTRQGANFYGYTF.

The rearrangement uses TRBV21-1 and TRBJ1-5. TRBV21-1 corresponds to a pseudogene. The CDR3 has 15 residues. As DNA, the CDR3 is TGTGCCAGCAGCAAGCGGGGGCTGGGCAATCAGCCCCAGCATTTT. It yields the protein CASSKRGLGNQPQHF.

As for this clone: Other nucleotide sequences from this sample produce the same CDR3. The J gene is TRBJ2-1, the V gene TRBV9; 8 bases are shared with TRBD2. Trimming at V came to 4 bases and at J to 0 bases, leaving 3 bases not matched to a gene. Germline values: CDR1 SGDLS, CDR2 YYNGEE. The CDR3 covers 15 residues. Here the CDR3 reads CASSTSGSSYNEQFF. DNA for the CDR3: TGTGCCAGCAGCACAAGCGGGAGCTCCTACAATGAGCAGTTCTTC.

The V call is TRBV29-1, the J call TRBJ2-7; 12 bases are a match to TRBD2. The germline V gene has CDR1 SQVTM and CDR2 ANQGSEA. V gave up 1 base and J gave up 4 bases; unmatched junction bases: 2. This CDR3 is built from 14 residues. CDR3 amino acids: CSVEGTSGAYEQYF. The CDR3 DNA reads TGCAGCGTTGAAGGGACTAGCGGGGCTTACGAGCAGTACTTC.

The chain carries TRBV5-3 and TRBJ2-7, with D possibly matching TRBD2 (5 bases). TRBV5-3 is recorded as an ORF, its role being uncertain. V dropped 3 bases and J dropped 1 base, with 14 bases sitting between them. CDR3 size: 15 residues. CDR3 region: CARSWTGIGSYEQYF. CDR3 coding DNA: TGTGCCAGAAGCTGGACCGGGATAGGTTCCTACGAGCAGTACTTC.

The chain has TRBV4-2 and TRBJ2-5; D possibly corresponds to TRBD2 (5 bases). TRBJ2-7 matches the DNA end more closely, so the J call is doubtful. The CDR3 length is 18 residues. CDR1 and CDR2 from the germline V gene are LGHNA and YNFKEQ. The CDR3 reads CASSQVLSPLRGIYEQYF. CDR3 nucleotide sequence: TGTGCCAGCAGCCAAGTACTCTCCCCACTCAGAGGGATCTACGAGCAGTACTTC.

This chain uses TRBV5-4 with TRBJ1-1; 11 positions match TRBD1. CDR1 is SGHNT and CDR2 is YYREEE in the germline V gene (reference sequence). J lost 3 bases, V lost 2 bases, and 6 bases had no gene match. This CDR3 has 16 amino acids. CDR3 in amino acids: CASSLGQGARYTEAFF. In DNA form, the CDR3 reads TGTGCCAGCAGCTTAGGACAGGGGGCGAGGTACACTGAAGCTTTCTTT.

The chain recombines TRBV5-1 with TRBJ2-7; D is uncertain. The V and J ends lost 4 bases and 1 base respectively, with 9 bases between them. The CDR3 is 13 residues long. Germline V gene sequence: CDR1 SGHRS, CDR2 YFSETQ. CDR3 bases: TGCGCCAGCAGCCTGATGCGGTCCTACGAGCAGTACTTC. Translation: CASSLMRSYEQYF.

J is TRBJ2-1 and V is TRBV7-8, with TRBD2 matching 13 bases. Germline CDR1 reads SGHVS; CDR2 reads FQNEAQ. The V and J ends lost 1 base and 9 bases, in that order; junction bases with no gene match: 6. The CDR3 sequence is 16 residues long. The CDR3 sequence: CASSLETSGRYGEQFF. The CDR3 coding sequence is TGTGCCAGCAGCTTAGAGACTAGCGGGAGGTACGGTGAGCAGTTCTTC.

This clone has just one count. The chain couples TRBV19 to TRBJ1-1; D not resolved. Germline V gives CDR1 LNHDA, CDR2 SQIVND (reference sequence). The CDR3 sequence is 13 residues long. V lost 3 bases to trimming and J lost 4 bases, with 9 bases between them. The CDR3 protein is CASSIGGATEAFF. CDR3 in DNA: TGTGCCAGTAGTATTGGCGGTGCCACTGAAGCTTTCTTT.

In its sample, this clone was seen a few times. The chain links TRBV5-4 to TRBJ1-6; 7 bases agree with TRBD1. The CDR3 spans 16 residues. Germline V gene data show CDR1 as SGHNT and CDR2 as YYREEE (reference sequence). The V segment lost 1 base and the J segment 8 bases; nucleotides outside the gene matches: 9. Written as DNA, the CDR3 is TGTGCCAGCAGCTTGCCGAGACAGGGAACGGATTCACCCCTCCACTTT. This translates into CASSLPRQGTDSPLHF.

The CDR3 DNA is TGCGCCAGCAGCTTAAGGACAGGAGACGGAGAGCAGTACTTC. Protein product: CASSLRTGDGEQYF. The chain couples TRBV5-1 to TRBJ2-7, with 7 bases that match TRBD1. CDR3 length equals 14 residues. Trimming took 2 bases from V and 7 from J; bases not matched to a gene: 9. The germline CDR1 and CDR2 sequences are SGHRS and YFSETQ.

The chain is built from TRBV6-5 and TRBJ2-1, with 10 bases lining up with TRBD1. CDR1 MNHEY and CDR2 SVGAGI come from the germline V gene. Trimming cost V 1 base and J 5 bases; bases outside gene matches: 2. CDR3 size: 15 residues. CDR3 residues: CASSYYGTGDNEQFF. The CDR3 DNA sequence: TGTGCCAGCAGTTACTACGGGACAGGGGACAATGAGCAGTTCTTC.

V gene TRBV27 combines with J gene TRBJ2-1; D is uncertain. Germline CDR1 and CDR2: MNHEY and SMNVEV (reference sequence). The ends were cut back, 6 bases at V and 0 bases at J, with 18 bases in the middle. The CDR3 contains 17 residues. As DNA, the CDR3 is TGTGCCAGCAGCGAACCCGGGTACCTGACCTCCTACAATGAGCAGTTCTTC. Protein: CASSEPGYLTSYNEQFF.

The rearrangement joins TRBV6-5 to TRBJ2-7; 8 bases agree with TRBD1. Trimming cost V 6 bases and J 0 bases; bases outside gene matches: 4. The V gene's germline CDR1 is MNHEY and CDR2 SVGAGI. The CDR3 extends over 14 amino acids. CDR3 DNA sequence: TGTGCCAGCAGCCAGGGGGCTAGCTCCTACGAGCAGTACTTC. Its translation: CASSQGASSYEQYF.